Presented here are 29 T cell receptor beta chains from one specimen sequenced in a study of a mutant IDH1 vaccine in newly diagnosed glioma. No antigen is known for these receptors. Regarding time point: week 47, end of study. Doses comprised 300 ug of mutant IDH1 20-mer peptide each, plus topical imiquimod. Libraries were prepared by immunoSEQ multiplex PCR; TCRdb keeps only in-frame clonotypes and omits some of them. The sample includes 56,000 or so clones, approximately 75% of them seen just once. The specimen comprised PBMCs, sampled from a glioma patient whose treatment included an IDH1 peptide vaccine. These receptors were collected from a man aged 50 to 60 with glioma.

The chain joins TRBV30 to TRBJ2-3; TRBD2 is a possible D gene (7 bases). Deletions cut 0 bases from V and 7 bases from J, with 11 bases between. The germline gives CDR1 GTSNPN, CDR2 SVGIG (reference sequence). The CDR3 spans 13 residues. The CDR3 is CAWSVGGVNTQYF. In nucleotides, the CDR3 is TGTGCCTGGAGTGTAGGGGGGGTAAATACGCAGTATTTT.

The J gene is TRBJ1-1, the V gene TRBV11-2; no definite D call. V lost 2 bases and J 1 base, leaving 8 bases between the germline ends. Germline V lookup: CDR1 SGHAT, CDR2 FQNNGV. The CDR3 length is 14 residues. CDR3 region: CASSLLAENTEAFF. CDR3 sequence (DNA): TGTGCCAGCAGCTTATTGGCAGAGAACACTGAAGCTTTCTTT.

V is TRBV30 and J is TRBJ1-1, with no clear D. Germline CDR1 GTSNPN, CDR2 SVGIG (reference sequence). With 0 bases removed from V and 3 bases from J, the gap between germline ends came to 5 bases. The CDR3 extends over 12 amino acids. CDR3 residues: CAWSVSYTEAFF. CDR3 nucleotide sequence: TGTGCCTGGAGTGTAAGTTACACTGAAGCTTTCTTT.

The J gene is TRBJ2-6, the V gene TRBV5-1; D ambiguous. CDR1 and CDR2 from the germline V gene are SGHRS and YFSETQ. V gave up 0 bases and J gave up 2 bases, with 6 bases separating them. This CDR3 region has 15 residues. The CDR3 sequence is CASSLDVAGANVLTF. The CDR3 nucleotides are TGCGCCAGCAGCTTGGATGTGGCTGGGGCCAACGTCCTGACTTTC.

There are a few counts of this clone. This rearrangement joins TRBV28 to TRBJ1-1; D might be TRBD1 (5 bases). This CDR3 is 14 amino acids long. The germline V gene encodes CDR1 MDHEN and CDR2 SYDVKM. V was pared by 5 bases and J by 10 bases, with 20 bases between. CDR3 nucleotide sequence: TGTGCCAGCAGTAGCTTAACAGGTGGAGGTGGAGCTTTCTTT. Its translation: CASSSLTGGGGAFF.

This chain links TRBV7-9 with TRBJ2-3; the D gene is possibly TRBD1 (5 bases). Germline CDR1 SEHNR, CDR2 FQNEAQ (reference sequence). Trimming took off 4 bases at V and 4 bases at J, with 12 bases between the two ends. The CDR3 is 14 amino acids. The CDR3 sequence: CASSSDKSPDTQYF. In DNA, the CDR3 is TGTGCCAGCAGCTCGGACAAATCCCCAGATACGCAGTATTTT.

The chain carries TRBV5-4 and TRBJ1-6; the match to TRBD1 covers 12 bases. Per germline, CDR1 SGHNT and CDR2 YYREEE (reference sequence). The CDR3 consists of 16 residues. V shed 0 bases, J shed 12 bases, and the junction held 7 bases outside the gene matches. The DNA of the CDR3 is TGTGCCAGCAGCTTGGCCGGGGGGACAGGGGGCTTACCCCTCCACTTT. Translation: CASSLAGGTGGLPLHF.

In DNA, the CDR3 is TGCGCCAGCAGCCAAGATCGGGCGGCCTACAATGAGCAGTTCTTC. It encodes CASSQDRAAYNEQFF. This rearrangement joins TRBV4-3 to TRBJ2-1; D is undetermined. Trimming stripped 0 bases from V and 2 bases from J, with 8 bases between. CDR1 is LGHNA and CDR2 is YSLEER in the germline V gene. The CDR3 covers 15 residues.

The chain employs TRBV7-2 and TRBJ2-1, with TRBD1 as a possible D gene (7 bases). The CDR3 spans 15 residues. Trimming took off 2 bases at V and 8 bases at J, with 16 bases between the two ends. Germline CDR1 reads SGHTA; CDR2 reads FQGNSA. CDR3 coding DNA: TGTGCCAGCAGCTTAAGGAGGGGGCGAAACGATGAGCAGTTCTTC. Amino acid sequence: CASSLRRGRNDEQFF.

In its sample, this clone was seen a few times. The gene calls are TRBV18 and TRBJ1-6; 7 positions agree with TRBD1. Trimming took 0 bases from V and 9 from J; bases not matched to a gene: 5. The CDR3 is 15 residues long. The germline V gene encodes CDR1 KGHSH and CDR2 LQKENI. The CDR3 reads CASSPPGGTVSPLHF. DNA for the CDR3: TGTGCCAGCTCACCACCAGGGGGGACAGTTTCACCCCTCCACTTT.

There are a few counts of this clone. V gene TRBV7-9 combines with J gene TRBJ1-2; the D is unclear. The CDR3 loop spans 12 amino acids. CDR1 is SEHNR, CDR2 FQNEAQ, per germline (reference sequence). Trimming took off 0 bases at V and 3 bases at J, with 2 bases between the two ends. CDR3 amino acids: CASSLADYGYTF. The CDR3 DNA is TGTGCCAGCAGCTTAGCGGACTATGGCTACACCTTC.

This clone was seen just once. J is TRBJ2-7 and V is TRBV30; D gene uncertain. Between the trimmed V and J ends, which lost 0 bases and 0 bases, there was a span of 9 bases. CDR1 and CDR2 (germline): GTSNPN, SVGIG (reference sequence). The CDR3 sequence is 14 residues long. The CDR3 DNA follows: TGTGCCTGGAGTGTAATACTGTACTCCTACGAGCAGTACTTC. Translating gives CAWSVILYSYEQYF.

The CDR3 DNA reads TGCGCCAGCAGCTTGTGGAGCTCCTACGAGCAGTACTTC. Translating gives CASSLWSSYEQYF. The V and J genes are TRBV5-1 and TRBJ2-7; D ambiguous. Germline loops: CDR1 SGHRS, CDR2 YFSETQ. The ends were cut back, 1 base at V and 0 bases at J, with 5 bases in the middle. The CDR3 contains 13 residues.

The J gene is TRBJ2-1, the V gene TRBV6-1, with 11 nucleotides matching TRBD2. The CDR3 has 15 amino acids. Trimming removed 5 bases from V and 8 bases from J; junction bases left unmatched: 8. Germline lookup yields CDR1 MNHNS and CDR2 SASEGT. The CDR3 nucleotides read TGTGCCAGCAGTTTAGCGGGGGGGACCAGCGATGAGCAGTTCTTC. This translates into CASSLAGGTSDEQFF.

The chain carries TRBV9 and TRBJ2-1; perhaps TRBD2 as D (6 bases). Trimming stripped 2 bases from V and 7 bases from J, with 13 bases between. The CDR3 is 14 residues long. Germline V gene data show CDR1 as SGDLS and CDR2 as YYNGEE. CDR3 amino acids: CASSVPTGRNEQFF. DNA of the CDR3: TGTGCCAGCAGCGTTCCTACGGGGAGGAATGAGCAGTTCTTC.

This clone was counted a single time. This rearrangement joins TRBV25-1 to TRBJ1-4, with TRBD1 as a possible D gene (5 bases). The CDR3 runs 15 residues. The V end was cut by 4 bases, the J end by 7 bases, with 16 bases between. CDR1 MGHDK and CDR2 SYGVNS come from the germline V gene. CDR3 coding DNA: TGTGCCAGCAGTGGCCTAGGGCCAGGGTTTGAAAAACTGTTTTTT. Protein: CASSGLGPGFEKLFF. Combining the CDR3 with reference TRBV25-1 and TRBJ1-4 gives the whole variable domain EADIYQTPRYLVIGTGKKITLECSQTMGHDKMYWYQQDPGMELHLIHYSYGVNSTEKGDLSSESTVSRIRTEHFPLTLESARPSHTSQYLCASSGLGPGFEKLFFGSGTQLSVL.

This clone was observed once. This chain uses TRBV6-5 with TRBJ2-1, with TRBD2 matching over 7 bases. V was pared by 2 bases and J by 8 bases, with 3 bases of the junction left unmatched. Germline V gene sequence: CDR1 MNHEY, CDR2 SVGAGI. The CDR3 loop spans 13 amino acids. CDR3 nucleotide sequence: TGTGCCAGCAGTTACCGGGGGAGGGATGAGCAGTTCTTC. Its translation: CASSYRGRDEQFF.

The chain employs TRBV6-6 and TRBJ2-1; TRBD1 might be the D (5 bases). This CDR3 region has 12 residues. The ends were cut back, 6 bases at V and 5 bases at J, with 8 bases in the middle. The germline CDR1 and CDR2 sequences are MNHNY and SVGAGI (reference sequence). CDR3 in amino acids: CASRDTNNEQFF. Written as DNA, the CDR3 is TGTGCCAGCAGGGACACCAACAATGAGCAGTTCTTC.

V usage is TRBV7-8 and J usage is TRBJ1-4; D unclear. Germline V gene lookup returns CDR1 SGHVS and CDR2 FQNEAQ. There are 19 residues in the CDR3. The V end lost 1 base, the J end lost 8 bases, and 26 bases lay between the germline ends. The CDR3 sequence is CASSLVNIGMARRREKLFF. The CDR3 nucleotides read TGTGCCAGCAGCTTAGTCAACATCGGGATGGCAAGGAGGCGGGAAAAACTGTTTTTT.

This clone has more than one count but fewer than ten. The chain has TRBV6-1 and TRBJ2-3, with unresolved D. Trimming took 1 base from V and 4 from J, leaving 6 bases between them. Looked up from germline, CDR1 is MNHNS and CDR2 is SASEGT. The CDR3 is 13 amino acids. CDR3 protein: CASSEDTADTQYF. DNA for the CDR3: TGTGCCAGCAGTGAAGACACTGCAGATACGCAGTATTTT.

The chain carries TRBV4-2 and TRBJ2-3; no reliable D call. CDR1 is LGHNA and CDR2 is YNFKEQ in the germline V gene. With 0 bases removed from V and 11 bases from J, the gap between germline ends came to 12 bases. The CDR3 is 13 amino acids. The CDR3 here is CASSQELSRGQYF. The CDR3 DNA is TGTGCCAGCAGCCAAGAACTTTCCAGAGGGCAGTATTTT.

V usage is TRBV6-5 and J usage is TRBJ1-5; D is perhaps TRBD1 (5 bases). Trimming stripped 6 bases from V and 4 bases from J, with 16 bases between. The CDR3 loop spans 15 amino acids. The germline V gene encodes CDR1 MNHEY and CDR2 SVGAGI. CDR3 nucleotide sequence: TGTGCCAGCAGCCCCGACGTGGCAGGGAATCAGCCCCAGCATTTT. It codes for CASSPDVAGNQPQHF.

The V and J genes are TRBV7-9 and TRBJ1-2, with D possibly matching TRBD1 (5 bases). The V gene lost 2 bases and the J gene lost 2 bases, with 18 bases spanning the gap. CDR3 size: 17 residues. Per the germline V gene, CDR1 is SEHNR and CDR2 is FQNEAQ (reference sequence). The CDR3 loop is CASSLWGGDAVNYGYTF. In DNA, the CDR3 is TGTGCCAGCAGCTTATGGGGCGGGGACGCGGTAAACTATGGCTACACCTTC.

The V gene is TRBV5-6, the J gene TRBJ2-7; no firm D call. Germline V lookup: CDR1 SGHDT, CDR2 YYEEEE. There are 12 residues in the CDR3. V shed 3 bases and J shed 3 bases, with 7 bases lying between them. CDR3 residues: CASSSVSYEQYF. The CDR3 nucleotides are TGTGCCAGCAGCTCCGTCAGCTACGAGCAGTACTTC.

This chain links TRBV19 with TRBJ2-2, with a tentative D call TRBD2 (5 bases). The CDR3 is 16 amino acids. Germline V CDR1 and CDR2: LNHDA, SQIVND (reference sequence). V was trimmed by 5 bases and J by 4 bases, leaving 17 bases between them. The DNA of the CDR3 is TGTGCCAGTAGTTTTCTCCCGGAGACTACCACCGGGGAGCTGTTTTTT. Translated, it gives CASSFLPETTTGELFF. Combining the CDR3 with reference TRBV19 and TRBJ2-2 gives the whole variable domain DGGITQSPKYLFRKEGQNVTLSCEQNLNHDAMYWYRQDPGQGLRLIYYSQIVNDFQKGDIAEGYSVSREKKESFPLTVTSAQKNPTAFYLCASSFLPETTTGELFFGEGSRLTVL.

The chain carries TRBV6-5 and TRBJ2-7, with 12 bases lining up with TRBD1. Germline V CDR1 and CDR2: MNHEY, SVGAGI. V shed 7 bases, J shed 7 bases, and the junction held 8 bases outside the gene matches. This CDR3 region has 14 residues. The CDR3, as DNA: TGTGCCAGCACTAGGGGACAGGGGGCGGGGGAGCAGTACTTC. This gives the protein CASTRGQGAGEQYF.

V usage is TRBV12-5 and J usage is TRBJ2-3; tentatively, D is TRBD2 (5 bases). In germline, CDR1 is LGHNT, CDR2 FRNRAP. The CDR3 is 13 amino acids. V lost 1 base and J lost 9, with 11 bases in between. The CDR3 nucleotides are TGTGCTAGTGGTTTGGAGGAGGTTGAGACGCAGTATTTT. Protein sequence: CASGLEEVETQYF.

This sequence joins TRBV6-6 and TRBJ2-7; 8 bases line up with TRBD1. CDR3 length equals 16 residues. Germline trimming cut 2 bases from V and 5 bases from J; bases unmatched to any gene: 11. The germline CDR1 and CDR2 sequences are MNHNY and SVGAGI (reference sequence). The CDR3 reads CASSYVRQGRPDEQYF. CDR3 DNA sequence: TGTGCCAGCAGTTACGTGAGACAGGGGCGGCCGGACGAGCAGTACTTC.

V and J are TRBV6-5 and TRBJ1-6; D unclear. Germline V lookup: CDR1 MNHEY, CDR2 SVGAGI. The ends were cut back, 0 bases at V and 7 bases at J, with 4 bases in the middle. The CDR3 consists of 13 residues. This chain's CDR3 is CASSYSGNSPLHF. CDR3 in DNA: TGTGCCAGCAGTTACTCCGGGAATTCACCCCTCCACTTT.